The clone carrying this T cell receptor (beta chain) counts as medium-sized (0.01 to 0.1%). The method was immunoSEQ multiplex PCR; TCRdb's version includes in-frame clones alone and lacks a portion of them. The repertoire consists of fewer than 3,500 clones, with about 47% occurring once and the leading ten covering approximately 19%. Germline CDR1 DFQATT, CDR2 SNEGSKA (reference sequence). Trimming removed 4 bases from V and 1 base from J, with 4 bases in between. The CDR3 length is 11 residues. These data are taken from a study of tumor-infiltrating lymphocytes in localized non-small cell lung cancer.

The receptor was derived from a human donor with non-small cell lung cancer. The sample comprised uninvolved lung tissue not adjacent to the tumor. The chain couples TRBV20-1 to TRBJ1-1; no clear D gene. The CDR3 bases are TGCAGTGCTAAGAGGAACACTGAAGCTTTCTTT. Amino acids: CSAKRNTEAFF.